Following are 4 T cell receptor beta chains from one sample sequenced in a study of cytomegalovirus exposure and HLA in healthy donors. The PCR used 60 Vbeta and 13 Jbeta primers. Sequencing used immunoSEQ multiplex PCR; TCRdb keeps in-frame clones, though not all of them. The sample includes 200,000 or so clones, about 81% seen only once; the top ten take 6.5%. Sequencing was performed on PBMCs. Receptors were obtained from a woman aged 45-60 years in good health and CMV-seropositive.

This chain connects TRBV7-2 to TRBJ2-6; TRBD1 matches 7 bases. The length of the CDR3 is 18 residues. Unmatched junction bases numbered 11, after V lost 6 bases and J lost 0 bases. Germline values: CDR1 SGHTA, CDR2 FQGNSA. The DNA of the CDR3 is TGTGCCAGCAGTTCTGCCAGGGGGATCCACTCTGGGGCCAACGTCCTGACTTTC. Residues: CASSSARGIHSGANVLTF.

The V call is TRBV9, the J call TRBJ1-1, with D possibly being TRBD1 (5 bases). The CDR3 runs 17 residues. Germline-derived CDR1 and CDR2 are SGDLS and YYNGEE. The V gene lost 0 bases and the J gene lost 1 base, with 16 bases spanning the gap. Here the CDR3 DNA reads TGTGCCAGCAGCGTAGGGGGACGGGGACTCGGGAACACTGAAGCTTTCTTT. Protein sequence: CASSVGGRGLGNTEAFF.

Only a few counts were recorded for this clone. The chain uses TRBV15 and TRBJ1-5; maybe TRBD1 (5 bases). The V end lost 0 bases, the J end lost 8 bases, and 11 bases lay between the germline ends. CDR1 is LNHNV and CDR2 is YYDKDF in the germline V gene (reference sequence). CDR3 length: 14 residues. The CDR3 bases are TGTGCCACCAGCAGAGACAGGGATGTTAAGCCCCAGCATTTT. As protein: CATSRDRDVKPQHF. Together with reference TRBV15 and TRBJ1-5, the CDR3 gives the full variable domain: DAMVIQNPRYQVTQFGKPVTLSCSQTLNHNVMYWYQQKSSQAPKLLFHYYDKDFNNEADTPDNFQSRRPNTSFCFLDIRSPGLGDTAMYLCATSRDRDVKPQHFGDGTRLSIL.

The chain has TRBV19 and TRBJ1-5; TRBD1 matches at 12 bases. CDR1 LNHDA and CDR2 SQIVND come from the germline V gene (reference sequence). J was trimmed by 1 base and V by 5 bases; bases with no gene match: 9. There are 18 residues in the CDR3. DNA of the CDR3: TGTGCCAGTAGTCTCGACGGGACAGGGGGCATGAGCAATCAGCCCCAGCATTTT. It specifies CASSLDGTGGMSNQPQHF.